Reported below is one T cell receptor (beta chain). Its target is not known. Vbeta (60) and Jbeta (13) primers were used in the PCR. How the authors handled the data: The count from a later analysis was about 80 million unique TCR beta chains, some 10 million of them shared. Data came from immunoSEQ multiplex PCR; TCRdb stores just in-frame clones and leaves some out. V and J calls plus clone size are reproduced from that table; the DNA served to infer D and trimming. Of fewer than 250,000 clones detected, 65% to 80% appear once; the ten largest clones hold roughly 15%. The CDR3 length is 14 residues. Germline CDR1 and CDR2: SGHTA and FQGTGA. V lost 2 bases and J lost 7; bases outside the gene matches: 2. The donors, nominally healthy at sampling, likely had unrecorded immune exposures. This entry comes from a study of cytomegalovirus exposure and HLA in healthy donors. Study observations and caveats: HLA-A and HLA-B allele assignments for most subjects were reportedly predicted accurately using TCR beta sequences. A later examination showed that TCR association rates differed by HLA locus, with DRB1 most and HLA-C fewest.

The rearrangement joins TRBV7-3 to TRBJ2-7; TRBD2 matches 13 bases. The sample consisted of PBMCs. The receptor comes from a man aged 35 to 55 in good health and CMV-seronegative. CDR3 loop: CASSLGTSGKEQYF. CDR3 nucleotides: TGTGCCAGCAGCTTAGGGACTAGCGGGAAAGAGCAGTACTTC.